One sample yielded the 10 T cell receptor beta chains listed below, sequenced in a study of blood T cell repertoires in COVID-19. TCRdb's table, derived via immunoSEQ multiplex PCR, lists solely in-frame clones and lacks some. Of about 300,000 clones in the sample, approximately 93% were seen once. Sequenced: peripheral blood. The source of these receptors is a woman in her 30s with COVID-19, enrolled during active disease.

V gene TRBV7-9 combines with J gene TRBJ2-3; 9 bases agree with TRBD2. V shed 4 bases and J 1 base; nucleotides not matched to a gene: 0. Germline V gene lookup returns CDR1 SEHNR and CDR2 FQNEAQ (reference sequence). The CDR3 length is 14 residues. The CDR3 loop reads CASSWTSGTDTQYF. The CDR3 DNA follows: TGTGCCAGCAGCTGGACTAGCGGCACAGATACGCAGTATTTT.

This clone was seen a single time. Within the sample, other DNA sequences also encode this same CDR3. The V call is TRBV7-9, the J call TRBJ1-5; 10 nucleotides match TRBD1. In germline, CDR1 is SEHNR, CDR2 FQNEAQ (reference sequence). The V gene end was trimmed by 4 bases and the J gene end by 1 base; junction bases not matched to a gene: 1. The CDR3 runs 15 residues. As DNA, the CDR3 is TGTGCCAGCAGCTCGGGACAGGGGAGCAATCAGCCCCAGCATTTT. Translation: CASSSGQGSNQPQHF.

The V and J genes are TRBV6-5 and TRBJ1-2; TRBD1 matches 7 bases. Trimming removed 6 bases from V and 3 bases from J; junction bases left unmatched: 4. The CDR3 contains 13 residues. Per the germline V gene, CDR1 is MNHEY and CDR2 is SVGAGI. Here the CDR3 reads CASRLGQDYGYTF. In nucleotides, the CDR3 is TGTGCCAGCAGACTCGGACAGGACTATGGCTACACCTTC.

The chain joins TRBV29-1 to TRBJ2-1; 15 bases map to TRBD2. V gave up 5 bases and J gave up 2 bases; unmatched junction bases: 4. The V gene's germline CDR1 is SQVTM and CDR2 ANQGSEA. There are 16 residues in the CDR3. The CDR3 DNA is TGCAGCGTTACCGGACTAGCGGGAGGGACCTACAATGAGCAGTTCTTC. This sequence encodes CSVTGLAGGTYNEQFF.

The chain joins TRBV5-4 to TRBJ1-1, with 10 positions matching TRBD1. Germline lookup yields CDR1 SGHNT and CDR2 YYREEE (reference sequence). V trimming: 5 bases; J trimming: 5 bases; junction bases outside the gene matches: 9. The CDR3 is made up of 15 amino acids. The CDR3 protein is CASREDRGKKTEAFF. CDR3 sequence (DNA): TGTGCCAGCAGAGAGGACAGGGGGAAGAAGACTGAAGCTTTCTTT.

The chain uses TRBV7-9 and TRBJ2-1; D may be TRBD2 (6 bases). The CDR3 has 14 residues. Germline V gene sequence: CDR1 SEHNR, CDR2 FQNEAQ (reference sequence). V was trimmed by 4 bases and J by 5 bases, leaving 12 bases between them. The CDR3 DNA sequence: TGTGCCAGCAGCTACCCAGCGGGTGACAATGAGCAGTTCTTC. Translating gives CASSYPAGDNEQFF. The full variable domain, its missing parts supplied by reference TRBV7-9 and TRBJ2-1, is DTGVSQNPRHKITKRGQNVTFRCDPISEHNRLYWYRQTLGQGPEFLTYFQNEAQLEKSRLLSDRFSAERPKGSFSTLEIQRTEQGDSAMYLCASSYPAGDNEQFFGPGTRLTVL.

This rearrangement joins TRBV27 to TRBJ1-3, with no clear D. The CDR3 is 15 amino acids. With 5 bases removed from V and 0 bases from J, the gap between germline ends came to 11 bases. Germline CDR1 and CDR2: MNHEY and SMNVEV (reference sequence). The CDR3 sequence: CASSRSQSSGNTIYF. The DNA of the CDR3 is TGTGCCAGCAGTCGTTCACAGAGCTCTGGAAACACCATATATTTT.

The CDR3 loop reads CASSLEGTENEKLFF. The CDR3 DNA follows: TGTGCCAGCAGCTTAGAGGGGACAGAAAATGAAAAACTGTTTTTT. The chain couples TRBV7-2 to TRBJ1-4; 7 nucleotides match TRBD1. V was clipped by 1 base and J by 5 bases; unmatched bases: 4. The germline CDR1 and CDR2 sequences are SGHTA and FQGNSA. The CDR3 totals 15 residues.

The gene calls are TRBV24-1 and TRBJ1-2, with 10 bases aligning to TRBD1. CDR3 size: 15 residues. Germline CDR1 KGHDR, CDR2 SFDVKD. The V gene end was trimmed by 3 bases and the J gene end by 2 bases; junction bases not matched to a gene: 2. CDR3 coding DNA: TGTGCCACCAGTGATGGACAGGGGGTCAACTATGGCTACACCTTC. It yields the protein CATSDGQGVNYGYTF.

The gene calls are TRBV12-3 or TRBV12-4 and TRBJ1-1; tentative D call: TRBD1 (5 bases). The CDR3 is 13 residues long. Trimming took off 6 bases at V and 1 base at J, with 9 bases between the two ends. The DNA of the CDR3 is TGTGCCAGCAGGAATCAGGGGAACACTGAAGCTTTCTTT. It specifies CASRNQGNTEAFF.